Ten or more counts support the clone carrying this TCR beta chain. The CDR3 extends over 18 amino acids. CDR1 is MGHRA and CDR2 is YSYEKL in the germline V gene. V shed 5 bases and J 4 bases; nucleotides not matched to a gene: 18. This specimen belongs to a study of early T cells in non-severe SARS-CoV-2 infection. Attachment of unique molecular identifiers was made to individual cDNA molecules. TCRdb re-called the 5' RACE reads with MiXCR, one entry per CDR3 protein. Among some 59,000 distinct CDR3 sequences listed, more than 9% were seen once. The sequencing input was whole blood. This clonotype was sampled from an adult who was a healthcare worker with PCR-confirmed SARS-CoV-2 infection or an uninfected control (not recorded which). The chain recombines TRBV4-1 with TRBJ1-1; 8 bases line up with TRBD1. CDR3 DNA: TGCGCCAGCAGCTCGCGGACAGGGAAGGGAAAAGGGGGCACTGAAGCTTTCTTT. It translates to CASSSRTGKGKGGTEAFF.